The T cell receptor (beta chain) under discussion was sequenced for a study of blood T cell repertoires in COVID-19. The V and J ends lost 3 bases and 0 bases respectively, with 9 bases between them. CDR3 length: 15 amino acids. The V gene's germline CDR1 is SEHNR and CDR2 FQNEAQ (reference sequence). Profiling relied on immunoSEQ multiplex PCR, and the TCRdb table lists in-frame clones only, not all of them. Of roughly 200,000 clones in the sample, approximately 80% were seen once. The chain links TRBV7-9 to TRBJ1-3; D call uncertain. This clonotype was sampled from a woman in her fifties or sixties with acute COVID-19. Sequencing was carried out using PBMCs or T cells enriched from blood (not recorded which). CDR3 sequence: CASSLSPISGNTIYF. The CDR3 DNA follows: TGTGCCAGCAGCTTGAGTCCCATCTCTGGAAACACCATATATTTT.